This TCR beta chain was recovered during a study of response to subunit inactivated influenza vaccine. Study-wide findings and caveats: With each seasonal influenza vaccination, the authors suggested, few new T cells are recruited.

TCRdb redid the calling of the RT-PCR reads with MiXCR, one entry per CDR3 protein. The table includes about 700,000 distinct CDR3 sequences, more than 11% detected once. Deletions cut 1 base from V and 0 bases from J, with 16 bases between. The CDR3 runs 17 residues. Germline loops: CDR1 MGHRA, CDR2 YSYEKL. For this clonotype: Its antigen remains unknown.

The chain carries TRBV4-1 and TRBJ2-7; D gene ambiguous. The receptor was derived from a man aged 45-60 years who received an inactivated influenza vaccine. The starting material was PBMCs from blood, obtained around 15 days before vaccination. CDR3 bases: TGCGCCAGCAGCCAAGGCCATTTCACGCGGTTCTCCTACGAGCAGTACTTC. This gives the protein CASSQGHFTRFSYEQYF.